This is a list of T cell receptor beta chains from one sample in a study of blood T cells in healthy people across ages. TCRdb re-derived calls from the 5' RACE reads in MiXCR, one entry per CDR3 protein. The sample lists 1.5 million to 2 million distinct CDR3 sequences, more than 35% occurring once. Input material: blood. These receptors were taken from a human donor in good health. Both conserved end residues are part of each CDR3. D genes are given only for firm matches. The listing skips clone size in some rows; elsewhere it reads once, few, many or a size class.

J gene | V gene | clone size | D gene | CDR3 protein | CDR3 DNA
TRBJ2-3 | TRBV2 | . | . | CASSFSPADTQYF | TGTGCCAGCAGTTTCAGCCCCGCAGATACGCAGTATTTT
TRBJ1-1 | TRBV9 | . | . | CASSSRAGRSEAFF | TGTGCCAGCAGCTCTAGGGCGGGGCGATCTGAAGCTTTCTTT
TRBJ2-1 | TRBV6-2/TRBV6-3 | . | TRBD1 | CASINRGYNEQFF | TGTGCCAGCATCAACAGGGGATACAATGAGCAGTTCTTC
TRBJ2-5 | TRBV12-3/TRBV12-4 | . | . | CASSLLGDPTSTQYF | TGTGCCAGCAGTTTATTGGGGGATCCAACGTCTACCCAGTACTTC
TRBJ2-3 | TRBV29-1 | few | . | CSVVAVDTQYF | TGCAGCGTTGTAGCTGTTGATACGCAGTATTTT
TRBJ1-2 | TRBV6-1 | few | . | CATRQNNNYGYTF | TGTGCCACCCGACAGAACAATAACTATGGCTACACCTTC
TRBJ1-2 | TRBV20-1 | . | . | CSARDPIQGYTF | TGCAGTGCTAGAGATCCCATACAGGGCTACACCTTC
TRBJ2-1 | TRBV15 | few | . | CATSRDRGQNNEQFF | TGTGCCACCAGCAGAGATCGGGGGCAGAACAATGAGCAGTTCTTC
TRBJ2-7 | TRBV20-1 | . | . | CSASDRSVRDEQYF | TGCAGTGCTAGCGACAGGAGTGTCCGGGACGAGCAGTACTTC
TRBJ1-1 | TRBV11-2 | . | . | CASSIHLKAFF | TGTGCCAGCAGCATACATTTAAAAGCTTTCTTT
TRBJ2-7 | TRBV9 | . | . | CASSVGTNYEQYF | TGTGCCAGCAGCGTCGGGACAAACTACGAGCAGTACTTC
TRBJ2-7 | TRBV20-1 | . | . | CSARDGAGTNEQYF | TGCAGTGCTAGAGATGGGGCGGGGACAAACGAGCAGTACTTC
TRBJ2-5 | TRBV4-2 | . | . | CASSQGPLAQPPGTQYF | TGTGCCAGCAGCCAAGGTCCTCTAGCGCAACCTCCGGGGACCCAGTACTTC
TRBJ2-1 | TRBV7-3 | many | . | CASSLELGREQFF | TGTGCCAGCAGCTTAGAGTTAGGGCGGGAGCAGTTCTTC
TRBJ2-7 | TRBV20-1 | . | TRBD1 | CSATQGQSEQYF | TGCAGTGCCACTCAGGGACAGAGCGAGCAGTACTTC
TRBJ1-2 | TRBV2 | . | . | CASSEGPGYTF | TGTGCCAGCAGTGAAGGTCCCGGCTACACCTTC
TRBJ2-7 | TRBV3-1 | . | . | CASSQEWTATSYEQYF | TGTGCCAGCAGCCAAGAGTGGACAGCAACCTCCTACGAGCAGTACTTC
TRBJ2-7 | TRBV10-3 | . | TRBD1 | CAISSRTGSIHEQYF | TGTGCCATCAGTTCTAGGACAGGGTCGATCCACGAGCAGTACTTC
TRBJ1-3 | TRBV20-1 | . | . | CSARLFSGGNTIYF | TGCAGTGCTAGACTATTTAGTGGCGGAAACACCATATATTTT
TRBJ2-6 | TRBV24-1 | . | TRBD1 | CATSETGASGANVLTF | TGTGCCACCAGTGAAACAGGGGCCTCTGGGGCCAACGTCCTGACTTTC
TRBJ2-3 | TRBV6-1 | . | TRBD1 | CASSVQGGDGTDTQYF | TGTGCCAGCAGTGTACAGGGGGGCGACGGCACAGATACGCAGTATTTT
TRBJ2-5 | TRBV9 | . | TRBD2 | CASSPRSAGRQETQYF | TGTGCCAGCAGCCCTAGATCAGCGGGGAGGCAAGAGACCCAGTACTTC
TRBJ1-2 | TRBV12-3/TRBV12-4 | . | TRBD1 | CASSYNRGVGGYTF | TGTGCCAGCAGTTATAACAGGGGGGTAGGAGGCTACACCTTC
TRBJ1-1 | TRBV6-1 | few | . | CASRVWQTMNTEAFF | TGTGCCAGCCGCGTGTGGCAGACCATGAACACTGAAGCTTTCTTT
TRBJ1-6 | TRBV4-2 | few | . | CASSQEGRGGSPLHF | TGTGCCAGCAGCCAAGAGGGCAGGGGAGGCTCACCCCTCCACTTT
TRBJ2-3 | TRBV9 | few | . | CASSSRPFTDTQYF | TGTGCCAGCAGCTCTCGCCCCTTCACAGATACGCAGTATTTT
TRBJ1-1 | TRBV7-6 | . | . | CASSSSKNTEAFF | TGTGCCAGCAGCTCGTCGAAGAACACTGAAGCTTTCTTT
TRBJ1-5 | TRBV27 | few | . | CASGGWSNQPQHF | TGTGCCAGCGGGGGGTGGAGCAATCAGCCCCAGCATTTT
TRBJ2-2 | TRBV5-1 | . | . | CASSEASYGELFF | TGCGCCAGCAGCGAAGCTTCCTATGGGGAGCTGTTTTTT
TRBJ2-7 | TRBV5-5 | . | TRBD1 | CASSLAWGQGKLYEQYF | TGTGCCAGCAGCTTGGCCTGGGGACAGGGAAAACTCTACGAGCAGTACTTC
TRBJ1-1 | TRBV15 | few | . | CATSRDRQGKAFF | TGTGCCACCAGCAGAGATCGCCAGGGGAAGGCTTTCTTT
TRBJ2-3 | TRBV5-1 | . | TRBD2 | CASSFRSSGFSTDTQYF | TGCGCCAGCAGCTTTCGGTCTAGCGGGTTTAGCACAGATACGCAGTATTTT
TRBJ2-1 | TRBV29-1 | few | . | CSVGGGTVSSYNEQFF | TGCAGCGTTGGGGGGGGGACAGTTAGCTCCTACAATGAGCAGTTCTTC
TRBJ1-1 | TRBV6-6 | . | TRBD1 | CASRTGGGNTEAFF | TGTGCCAGCAGGACAGGGGGGGGGAACACTGAAGCTTTCTTT
TRBJ2-1 | TRBV11-2 | few | TRBD2 | CASSPTSGGALMQFF | TGTGCCAGCAGCCCAACTAGCGGGGGGGCCCTCATGCAGTTCTTC
TRBJ1-2 | TRBV29-1 | . | . | CSVEYGNGYTF | TGCAGCGTTGAATACGGGAATGGCTACACCTTC
TRBJ1-2 | TRBV12-5 | few | . | CASGLDQGSGYTF | TGTGCTAGTGGTTTGGACCAGGGGAGTGGCTACACCTTC
TRBJ1-6 | TRBV12-3/TRBV12-4 | . | . | CASSLAVGTSYNSPLHF | TGTGCCAGCAGTTTGGCGGTGGGGACCTCCTATAATTCACCCCTCCACTTT
TRBJ1-2 | TRBV12-3/TRBV12-4 | . | . | CASTLPGTNYGYTF | TGTGCCAGCACTCTCCCAGGGACCAACTATGGCTACACCTTC
TRBJ2-5 | TRBV28 | . | . | CACSPTGDQETQYF | TGTGCCTGCAGCCCAACAGGAGACCAGGAGACCCAGTACTTC
TRBJ1-5 | TRBV12-3/TRBV12-4 | . | . | CASSSNRASNQPQHF | TGTGCCAGCAGTTCCAACAGGGCTAGCAATCAGCCCCAGCATTTT
TRBJ1-1 | TRBV4-2 | few | TRBD1 | CASSQPAVGRDRGMNTEAFF | TGTGCCAGCAGCCAACCAGCGGTAGGCCGGGACAGGGGGATGAACACTGAAGCTTTCTTT
TRBJ2-1 | TRBV20-1 | . | TRBD2 | CSVRDSRASGGPSSYNEQFF | TGCAGTGTTAGAGATTCCCGGGCTAGCGGGGGCCCGAGCTCCTACAATGAGCAGTTCTTC
TRBJ1-5 | TRBV27 | few | TRBD1 | CASTSRLNRDRGSNQPQHF | TGTGCCAGCACTTCCCGACTTAACCGGGACAGGGGATCAAATCAGCCCCAGCATTTT
TRBJ1-1 | TRBV5-6 | few | TRBD1 | CASSLGTGVENTEAFF | TGTGCCAGCAGCTTGGGGACAGGGGTTGAGAACACTGAAGCTTTCTTT
TRBJ2-7 | TRBV4-1 | few | TRBD1 | CASSQGTGVGYEQYF | TGCGCCAGCAGCCAGGGGACAGGTGTAGGATACGAGCAGTACTTC
TRBJ1-1 | TRBV10-3 | . | TRBD1 | CATRTGVNTEAFF | TGTGCCACCCGGACAGGAGTGAACACTGAAGCTTTCTTT
TRBJ2-4 | TRBV20-1 | . | TRBD2 | CSASPLAGGVDIQYF | TGCAGTGCTAGTCCCTTAGCGGGGGGGGTGGACATTCAGTACTTC
TRBJ1-2 | TRBV3-1 | . | . | CASSLGQTGYTF | TGTGCCAGCAGCCTCGGACAAACTGGCTACACCTTC
TRBJ2-1 | TRBV4-2 | . | . | CASSQAGTYGNNEQFF | TGTGCCAGCAGCCAAGCAGGGACCTACGGGAACAATGAGCAGTTCTTC
TRBJ2-5 | TRBV28 | few | . | CASGQGGQETQYF | TGTGCCAGTGGGCAGGGAGGACAAGAGACCCAGTACTTC
TRBJ2-5 | TRBV9 | few | TRBD2 | CASSERTSGGQETQYF | TGTGCCAGCAGCGAGAGGACTAGCGGAGGACAAGAGACCCAGTACTTC
TRBJ2-1 | TRBV4-1 | few | . | CASSSPTTSYNEQFF | TGCGCCAGCAGCTCACCAACGACCTCCTACAATGAGCAGTTCTTC
TRBJ1-2 | TRBV24-1 | . | . | CATSDGGQGRFGYTF | TGTGCCACCAGTGATGGGGGGCAGGGGCGATTCGGCTACACCTTC
TRBJ1-2 | TRBV2 | few | . | CASSESGLHGYTF | TGTGCCAGCAGTGAATCAGGGTTACATGGCTACACCTTC
TRBJ2-4 | TRBV10-3 | . | TRBD1 | CAIRQQGSWEQYF | TGTGCCATCAGACAACAGGGGTCATGGGAGCAGTACTTC
TRBJ1-2 | TRBV7-2 | few | . | CASSLSIHGYTF | TGTGCCAGCAGCCTATCAATCCATGGCTACACCTTC